Shown below are 18 T cell receptor beta chains from a single sample sequenced in a study of CD8 T cells in Susac syndrome. RNA amounts of 0.5 to 1 ug underwent reverse transcription with random hexamers. TCRdb analysed the immunoSEQ multiplex PCR reads with MiXCR anew, one entry per CDR3 protein. The repertoire holds about 290,000 distinct CDR3 sequences, with around 91% as singletons. Sequencing used CD8+ T cells from PBMCs. These receptors all stem from a human donor with multiple sclerosis.

This chain links TRBV27 with TRBJ2-3, with TRBD2 matching 14 bases. CDR3 length equals 17 residues. Germline CDR1 is MNHEY and CDR2 is SMNVEV (reference sequence). J was trimmed by 0 bases and V by 6 bases; bases with no gene match: 5. The CDR3 region has the DNA TGTGCCAGCAGCGGGACTAGCGGGGGCCCTAGCACAGATACGCAGTATTTT. Its protein is CASSGTSGGPSTDTQYF.

This clonotype was detected only a few times. The chain couples TRBV5-4 to TRBJ2-3, with D tentatively TRBD1 or TRBD2 (6 bases each). The CDR3 totals 14 residues. Germline V CDR1 and CDR2: SGHNT, YYREEE (reference sequence). The ends were cut back, 2 bases at V and 1 base at J, with 8 bases in the middle. The CDR3 reads CASSFRGGTDTQYF. CDR3 nucleotide sequence: TGTGCCAGCAGCTTTAGGGGGGGCACAGATACGCAGTATTTT.

The gene calls are TRBV7-3 and TRBJ2-3; 10 positions match TRBD2. V was pared by 2 bases and J by 2 bases, with 4 bases of the junction left unmatched. The length of the CDR3 is 16 residues. Germline V gene sequence: CDR1 SGHTA, CDR2 FQGTGA. CDR3 sequence: CASSLVAGGSTDTQYF. CDR3 in DNA: TGTGCCAGCAGCTTAGTAGCGGGGGGATCCACAGATACGCAGTATTTT.

In its sample, this clonotype was seen a few times. The chain has TRBV19 and TRBJ2-1; no clear D. Trimming shortened V by 5 bases and J by 3 bases, and 2 bases separated the two germline ends. This CDR3 spans 11 amino acids. The V gene's germline CDR1 is LNHDA and CDR2 SQIVND (reference sequence). For the CDR3, the DNA is TGTGCCAGTAGTTTCTACAATGAGCAGTTCTTC. Its protein product is CASSFYNEQFF. The full variable domain, in which reference TRBV19 and TRBJ2-1 provide the parts outside the CDR3, is DGGITQSPKYLFRKEGQNVTLSCEQNLNHDAMYWYRQDPGQGLRLIYYSQIVNDFQKGDIAEGYSVSREKKESFPLTVTSAQKNPTAFYLCASSFYNEQFFGPGTRLTVL.

The chain employs TRBV6-6 and TRBJ1-1, with 8 bases matching TRBD1. CDR3 length equals 15 residues. Germline V gene data show CDR1 as MNHNY and CDR2 as SVGAGI (reference sequence). Here the CDR3 reads CALDRGNVANTEAFF. The CDR3 region has the DNA TGTGCACTAGACAGGGGCAACGTCGCGAACACTGAAGCTTTCTTT.

The chain recombines TRBV18 with TRBJ2-1; perhaps TRBD1 as D (5 bases). This CDR3 region has 15 residues. CDR1 KGHSH and CDR2 LQKENI come from the germline V gene. V was pared by 4 bases and J by 0 bases, with 10 bases between. For the CDR3, the DNA is TGTGCCAGCTCACTGGACGACAGCTCCTACAATGAGCAGTTCTTC. This translates into CASSLDDSSYNEQFF.

This sequence joins TRBV27 and TRBJ2-5; TRBD2 agrees at 11 bases. CDR1 is MNHEY, CDR2 SMNVEV, per germline (reference sequence). The CDR3 sequence is 19 residues long. V lost 5 bases and J lost 1; bases outside the gene matches: 15. This CDR3 reads CASSPLSPLAGGPQETQYF. In DNA form, the CDR3 reads TGTGCCAGCAGTCCCTTAAGTCCCTTAGCGGGGGGGCCCCAAGAGACCCAGTACTTC.

The chain couples TRBV27 to TRBJ2-7; 9 bases match TRBD2. Germline V gene lookup returns CDR1 MNHEY and CDR2 SMNVEV (reference sequence). Trimming removed 4 bases from V and 6 bases from J; junction bases left unmatched: 7. This CDR3 has 14 residues. CDR3 sequence (DNA): TGTGCCAGCAGTTCAGTAGCGGGAGTGGGCGAGCAGTACTTC. Translating gives CASSSVAGVGEQYF.

The chain couples TRBV29-1 to TRBJ2-7, with 8 bases identical to TRBD1. The trim removed 6 bases at V and 3 bases at J, leaving 16 bases unmatched. The CDR3 loop spans 16 amino acids. Germline loops: CDR1 SQVTM, CDR2 ANQGSEA. CDR3 sequence: CSVLGQGPVSSYEQYF. As DNA, the CDR3 is TGCAGCGTCCTAGGACAGGGTCCGGTGTCGAGCTACGAGCAGTACTTC.

The V and J genes are TRBV5-1 and TRBJ2-7; TRBD1 matches 11 bases. After removal of 5 bases from V and 3 bases from J, the junction contained 10 bases not matched to a gene. This CDR3 is built from 16 residues. The germline CDR1 and CDR2 sequences are SGHRS and YFSETQ. CDR3 loop: CASRLSPGTGGYEQYF. The CDR3 DNA sequence: TGCGCCAGCAGACTATCCCCCGGGACAGGGGGCTACGAGCAGTACTTC.

J is TRBJ2-5 and V is TRBV28, with no clear D. CDR1 and CDR2 (germline): MDHEN, SYDVKM. Trimming removed 3 bases from V and 5 bases from J, with 1 base in between. The CDR3 contains 10 residues. This chain's CDR3 is CASSFETQYF. Here the CDR3 DNA reads TGTGCCAGCAGTTTTGAGACCCAGTACTTC.

The V gene is TRBV2, the J gene TRBJ2-1; possibly TRBD1 for D (5 bases). Trimming shortened V by 6 bases and J by 16 bases, and 25 bases separated the two germline ends. From germline, CDR1 is SNHLY and CDR2 FYNNEI. The CDR3 totals 14 residues. CDR3 amino acids: CASRPDPTGHREFF. The CDR3 DNA follows: TGTGCCAGCAGACCAGACCCAACAGGTCACCGCGAATTCTTC.

The rearrangement joins TRBV4-3 to TRBJ2-3, with D possibly TRBD2 on 6 matching bases. V gave up 4 bases and J gave up 6 bases, with 17 bases separating them. This CDR3 spans 15 amino acids. The germline gives CDR1 LGHNA, CDR2 YSLEER. The CDR3 loop reads CASSRVWGTSDTQYF. The CDR3 nucleotides read TGCGCCAGCAGCCGAGTCTGGGGGACTTCGGATACGCAGTATTTT.

The rearrangement uses TRBV4-3 and TRBJ2-1; D perhaps matches TRBD2 (5 bases). The CDR3 contains 17 residues. Germline lookup yields CDR1 LGHNA and CDR2 YSLEER. The V and J ends lost 0 bases and 0 bases respectively, with 12 bases between them. CDR3: CASSQDGEQSSYNEQFF. The CDR3 DNA reads TGCGCCAGCAGCCAAGATGGGGAGCAGAGCTCCTACAATGAGCAGTTCTTC.

The chain combines TRBV20-1 with TRBJ2-5, with no clear D. Per the germline V gene, CDR1 is DFQATT and CDR2 is SNEGSKA (reference sequence). The CDR3 runs to 13 residues. V lost 5 bases and J lost 3, with 13 bases in between. In DNA form, the CDR3 reads TGCAGTGCTGAGGTCGATTTGGAAGAGACCCAGTACTTC. Amino acids: CSAEVDLEETQYF.

The gene calls are TRBV20-1 and TRBJ2-3; maybe TRBD2 (5 bases). Germline lookup yields CDR1 DFQATT and CDR2 SNEGSKA (reference sequence). This CDR3 comprises 12 residues. Trimming left V 2 bases short and J 9 bases short, with 12 bases between. CDR3 sequence reads: CSARYGEGTQYF. DNA for the CDR3: TGCAGTGCTAGATACGGAGAGGGCACGCAGTATTTT.

The chain combines TRBV7-9 with TRBJ2-3, with 9 bases that match TRBD1. The length of the CDR3 is 16 residues. CDR1 SEHNR and CDR2 FQNEAQ come from the germline V gene (reference sequence). The V segment lost 3 bases and the J segment 3 bases; nucleotides outside the gene matches: 7. The CDR3: CASSFRDRVWTDTQYF. For the CDR3, the DNA is TGTGCCAGCAGCTTCCGGGACAGGGTTTGGACAGATACGCAGTATTTT.

This clonotype was counted once. The chain couples TRBV7-9 to TRBJ2-2, with D possibly matching TRBD2 (6 bases). CDR1 is SEHNR and CDR2 is FQNEAQ in the germline V gene (reference sequence). This CDR3 contains 16 residues. V was pared by 3 bases and J by 1 base, with 12 bases between. The CDR3 spells CASSFVGLENTGELFF. The CDR3 DNA reads as TGTGCCAGCAGCTTCGTGGGACTTGAGAACACCGGGGAGCTGTTTTTT.